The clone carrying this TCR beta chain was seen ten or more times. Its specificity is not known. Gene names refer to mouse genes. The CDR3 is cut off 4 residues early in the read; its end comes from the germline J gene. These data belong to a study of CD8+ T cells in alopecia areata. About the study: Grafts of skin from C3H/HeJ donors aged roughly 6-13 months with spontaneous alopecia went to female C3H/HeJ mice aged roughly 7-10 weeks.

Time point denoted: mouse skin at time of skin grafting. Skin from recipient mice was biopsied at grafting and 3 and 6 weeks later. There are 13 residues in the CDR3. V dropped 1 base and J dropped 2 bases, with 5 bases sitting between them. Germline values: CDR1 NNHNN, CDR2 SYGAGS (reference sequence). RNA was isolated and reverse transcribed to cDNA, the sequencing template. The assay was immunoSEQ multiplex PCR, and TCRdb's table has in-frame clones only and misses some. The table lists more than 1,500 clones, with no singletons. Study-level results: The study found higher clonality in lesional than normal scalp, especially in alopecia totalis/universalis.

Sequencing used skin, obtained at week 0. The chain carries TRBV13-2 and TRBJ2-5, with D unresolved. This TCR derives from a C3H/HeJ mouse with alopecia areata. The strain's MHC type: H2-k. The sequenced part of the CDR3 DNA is TGTGCCAGCGGTGATCAGATCCAAGAC. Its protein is CASGDQIQD. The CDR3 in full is CASGDQIQDTQYF.